Each of the 5 T cell receptor beta chains below was sequenced from the same sample in a study of identical twins (TCRdb year 2016). The library was generated by 5' RACE. Instrument used: Illumina HiSeq 2000. TCRdb took the public reads, trimmed them with fastp at Q25, ran MiXCR for clone calling and kept in-frame beta chains. One record per CDR3 amino acid sequence lists the most common genes and DNA. In this sample the table shows 220,000 or so distinct CDR3 sequences, around 6.6% of which occur a single time. The ten largest clonotypes hold around 3.4% of the sample. The data also belong to a second study, concerning yellow fever vaccine responses in identical twins.

Input material: memory (CD45RO+) T cells sorted from blood. The sample's cell subset or site, from its label and the paper: CD45RO+ enriched T cells. The source of these receptors is a woman aged 18-29 years in good health.

This clonotype was counted at least ten times. The chain couples TRBV28 to TRBJ1-4; D perhaps matches TRBD1 (5 bases). The CDR3 extends over 12 amino acids. The germline V and J ends were trimmed by 6 bases and 8 bases, with 10 bases remaining between them. Germline V CDR1 and CDR2: MDHEN, SYDVKM. CDR3 loop: CASSRVAEKLFF. The CDR3 nucleotides are TGTGCCAGCAGCAGGGTTGCCGAAAAACTGTTTTTT.

This clonotype was seen a handful of times. The chain links TRBV20-1 to TRBJ1-2; a possible D gene is TRBD1 (5 bases). The CDR3 has 15 amino acids. CDR1 is DFQATT and CDR2 is SNEGSKA in the germline V gene (reference sequence). The V end was cut by 0 bases, the J end by 4 bases, with 15 bases between. The CDR3, as DNA: TGCAGTGCTAGAGACCAAGGAGGGGTGCCCTATGGCTACACCTTC. Its translation: CSARDQGGVPYGYTF.

This clonotype came up a few times. V is TRBV20-1 and J is TRBJ2-5; no firm D call. The CDR3 runs 14 residues. Deletions cut 3 bases from V and 1 base from J, with 12 bases between. Germline V gene data show CDR1 as DFQATT and CDR2 as SNEGSKA (reference sequence). The CDR3 region is CSASGSTLQETQYF. DNA for the CDR3: TGCAGTGCTAGTGGCAGCACCCTCCAAGAGACCCAGTACTTC.

Concerning this clonotype itself: Germline is not matched at one junction end, which may reflect a read error. This rearrangement joins TRBV4-2 to TRBJ2-1; 7 bases line up with TRBD1. The germline V gene has CDR1 LGHNA and CDR2 YNFKEQ. This CDR3 region has 14 residues. CDR3 region: CASSQDRGPIPIQF. The DNA for the CDR3 is TGTGCCAGCAGCCAAGATAGGGGGCCAATACCTATACAATTC.

This clonotype was counted between two and nine times. This chain uses TRBV12-5 with TRBJ1-1, with no clear D. This CDR3 is built from 19 residues. Trimming removed 2 bases at V and 2 bases at J, with 24 bases between. Germline CDR1 LGHNT, CDR2 FRNRAP. The DNA of the CDR3 is TGTGCTAGTGGTTTGACCTCCGATTTTCTAATCGGAGGTAACACTGAAGCTTTCTTT. Protein: CASGLTSDFLIGGNTEAFF.